The 29 T cell receptor beta chains below all came from one sample that was sequenced in a study of metastatic and nonmetastatic thyroid tumors. TCRdb redid the clone calls on the PCR reads using MiXCR. Of approximately 17,000 clones listed, roughly a quarter are singletons. None of the patients had undergone any treatment ahead of thyroid surgery. Sequenced input: blood. These receptors originate from a male donor with papillary thyroid cancer or a benign thyroid nodule (not recorded which). Some clones in this sample may be carry-over from other donors' samples.

This clone came up many times. This chain uses TRBV6-4 with TRBJ1-5; D call uncertain. The CDR3 has 13 amino acids. Trimming took 5 bases from V and 0 from J, leaving 5 bases between them. The germline gives CDR1 MRHNA, CDR2 SNTAGT. Here the CDR3 DNA reads TGTGCCAGCAGTCCTAATAGCAATCAGCCCCAGCATTTT. It yields the protein CASSPNSNQPQHF.

This clone occurred many times. V and J are TRBV6-1 and TRBJ2-4; TRBD2 aligns across 9 bases. CDR3 size: 17 residues. J was trimmed by 0 bases and V by 1 base; bases with no gene match: 4. Germline V lookup: CDR1 MNHNS, CDR2 SASEGT. Written as DNA, the CDR3 is TGTGCCAGCAGTGAAGAACTAGCGGGCAAAGCCAAAAACATTCAGTACTTC. This translates into CASSEELAGKAKNIQYF.

This clone came up many times. The DNA of the CDR3 is TGTGCCAGCAGCGCCGGGACTAGCGGGGGAGTACAAGAGACCCAGTACTTC. This codes for CASSAGTSGGVQETQYF. This chain links TRBV9 with TRBJ2-5, with 14 bases that match TRBD2. J gave up 2 bases and V 3 bases, and 6 bases lay outside the gene matches. CDR1 is SGDLS and CDR2 is YYNGEE in the germline V gene. The CDR3 runs 17 residues.

This clone was picked up a small number of times. V gene TRBV6-4 combines with J gene TRBJ2-7; 8 nucleotides align to TRBD1. CDR1 MRHNA and CDR2 SNTAGT come from the germline V gene. The V segment lost 0 bases and the J segment 3 bases; nucleotides outside the gene matches: 1. This CDR3 has 14 residues. The CDR3 loop is CASSDSDRVYEQYF. In DNA, the CDR3 is TGTGCCAGCAGTGACTCGGACAGGGTCTACGAGCAGTACTTC.

This clone was seen at least ten times. A read error may explain this, as a much larger clone is one base away. The chain has TRBV12-5 and TRBJ2-6; 9 bases fit TRBD2. The CDR3 loop spans 19 amino acids. Germline CDR1 LGHNT, CDR2 FRNRAP. The CDR3 DNA is TGTGCTAGTGGCCCTACCCTAGCGGGAATTTACTCTGGGGCCGACGTCCTGACTTTC. Translating it yields CASGPTLAGIYSGADVLTF.

The rearrangement uses TRBV4-3 and TRBJ1-4, with TRBD1 as a possible D gene (6 bases). V was trimmed by 0 bases and J by 7 bases, leaving 12 bases between them. Looked up from germline, CDR1 is LGHNA and CDR2 is YSLEER. The CDR3 runs to 15 residues. The CDR3 DNA is TGCGCCAGCAGCCAAGAAACAGGGTTGAGTGAAAAACTGTTTTTT. Translation gives CASSQETGLSEKLFF.

The table lists this clone with many counts. This may stem from a read error, because a much larger clone lies one nucleotide away. This same CDR3 is encoded by further DNA sequences in the sample. The chain joins TRBV9 to TRBJ2-1, with 9 bases aligning to TRBD2. Trimming at V came to 4 bases and at J to 10 bases, leaving 15 bases not matched to a gene. The CDR3 spans 16 residues. CDR1 and CDR2 (germline): SGDLS, YYNGEE. CDR3 sequence reads: CASSLWDSGRVDEQFF. The CDR3 DNA is TGTGCCAGCAGCCTCTGGGATAGCGGGAGAGTCGACGAGCAGTTCTTC.

This clone appeared many times. Being one base from a much bigger clone, this may be a read error. The chain joins TRBV5-5 to TRBJ2-2; 7 nucleotides match TRBD1. CDR3 length: 15 amino acids. Germline CDR1 SGHKS, CDR2 YYEKEE (reference sequence). The V and J ends lost 4 bases and 0 bases, in that order; junction bases with no gene match: 3. In nucleotides, the CDR3 is TGTGCCAGCAGCCTCGGGACAGCGAACACCGGGGAGCTGTTTTTT. Encoded protein: CASSLGTANTGELFF.

The chain uses TRBV7-3 and TRBJ2-1, with a possible D match to TRBD2 (5 bases). The germline V gene has CDR1 SGHTA and CDR2 FQGTGA. The CDR3 loop spans 13 amino acids. Trimming shortened V by 2 bases and J by 7 bases, and 9 bases separated the two germline ends. CDR3 amino acids: CASSLGSGNEQFF. The CDR3 bases are TGTGCCAGCAGCTTAGGCTCGGGGAATGAGCAGTTCTTC.

CDR3 residues: CASSYSNRTGGHEQFF. The CDR3 region has the DNA TGTGCCAGCAGTTACTCGAACCGGACAGGGGGTCATGAGCAGTTCTTC. The gene calls are TRBV6-6 and TRBJ2-1, with TRBD1 identical over 10 bases. Trimming took 0 bases from V and 8 from J; bases not matched to a gene: 7. Germline V lookup: CDR1 MNHNY, CDR2 SVGAGI (reference sequence). The length of the CDR3 is 16 residues.

The rearrangement links TRBV14 to TRBJ2-3; 9 bases are shared with TRBD1. Germline V gives CDR1 SGHDN, CDR2 FVKESK. This CDR3 spans 16 amino acids. V gave up 4 bases and J gave up 4 bases; unmatched junction bases: 9. CDR3 DNA sequence: TGTGCCAGCAGCCTCGCCGGGACAGGGCTACCAGATACGCAGTATTTT. Translating it yields CASSLAGTGLPDTQYF.

This clone showed up many times. This rearrangement joins TRBV27 to TRBJ2-2; D not certain. Germline V gene sequence: CDR1 MNHEY, CDR2 SMNVEV (reference sequence). This CDR3 region has 14 residues. The V end lost 9 bases, the J end lost 3 bases, and 14 bases lay between the germline ends. The CDR3 DNA sequence: TGTGCCAGTTCGAGTGGGCTTGACACCGGGGAGCTGTTTTTT. It yields the protein CASSSGLDTGELFF.

This clone is judged medium-sized. CDR3 protein: CASSLVQGTTDTQYF. The DNA of the CDR3 is TGCGCCAGCAGCTTGGTTCAGGGAACCACAGATACGCAGTATTTT. This rearrangement joins TRBV5-1 to TRBJ2-3; D may be TRBD1 (5 bases). Germline values: CDR1 SGHRS, CDR2 YFSETQ. Trimming removed 0 bases at V and 2 bases at J, with 10 bases between. This CDR3 has 15 amino acids.

This clone has only a few counts. V usage is TRBV28 and J usage is TRBJ1-1; unclear D gene. The CDR3 consists of 14 residues. The ends were cut back, 3 bases at V and 1 base at J, with 9 bases in the middle. CDR1 and CDR2 (germline): MDHEN, SYDVKM. The CDR3 coding sequence is TGTGCCAGCAGTTTTCCAACGGAGAACACTGAAGCTTTCTTT. This sequence encodes CASSFPTENTEAFF.

This clone is medium-sized. The J gene is TRBJ1-2, the V gene TRBV9; D is perhaps TRBD1 (5 bases). The V gene lost 0 bases and the J gene lost 7 bases, with 28 bases spanning the gap. The CDR3 is 19 amino acids. Germline CDR1 and CDR2: SGDLS and YYNGEE. The CDR3 region has the DNA TGTGCCAGCAGCGTAGGAATTGGGGCAGGGAAGTTCTCATCCGGTGGCTACACCTTC. Translating it yields CASSVGIGAGKFSSGGYTF.

V is TRBV2 and J is TRBJ2-7; the match to TRBD1 covers 7 bases. After removal of 3 bases from V and 5 bases from J, the junction contained 4 bases not matched to a gene. From germline, CDR1 is SNHLY and CDR2 FYNNEI. This CDR3 contains 13 residues. The DNA of the CDR3 is TGTGCCAGCAGTGATGACAGGGTACACGAGCAGTACTTC. Amino acid sequence: CASSDDRVHEQYF.

In this sample, this clone is medium-sized. This rearrangement joins TRBV11-2 to TRBJ1-1; TRBD1 is a possible D gene (6 bases). CDR1 is SGHAT and CDR2 is FQNNGV in the germline V gene. This CDR3 has 15 residues. Deletions cut 6 bases from V and 7 bases from J, with 21 bases between. The CDR3 protein is CASSSLVGGAGEAFF. Here the CDR3 DNA reads TGTGCCAGCAGTTCCCTGGTGGGGGGGGCAGGTGAAGCTTTCTTT. The full variable domain, with the rest looked up from reference TRBV11-2 and TRBJ1-1, is EAGVAQSPRYKIIEKRQSVAFWCNPISGHATLYWYQQILGQGPKLLIQFQNNGVVDDSQLPKDRFSAERLKGVDSTLKIQPAKLEDSAVYLCASSSLVGGAGEAFFGQGTRLTVV.

J is TRBJ2-3 and V is TRBV6-1; 7 positions agree with TRBD2. Germline loops: CDR1 MNHNS, CDR2 SASEGT. This CDR3 is built from 16 residues. V dropped 2 bases and J dropped 4; count of bases not matched to a gene: 9. CDR3: CASSERSWGGSDTQYF. CDR3 coding DNA: TGTGCCAGCAGTGAAAGGAGCTGGGGAGGGTCAGATACGCAGTATTTT.

This clone was seen only a few times. The V and J genes are TRBV24-1 and TRBJ2-1; D gene uncertain. The CDR3 has 15 amino acids. Germline V lookup: CDR1 KGHDR, CDR2 SFDVKD. V shed 1 base and J shed 6 bases, with 12 bases lying between them. In nucleotides, the CDR3 is TGTGCCACCAGTGATTTTTCAGTCCCGGGCAATGAGCAGTTCTTC. Its protein product is CATSDFSVPGNEQFF.

This clone showed up many times. This chain joins TRBV3-1 and TRBJ2-7; 7 nucleotides agree with TRBD1. The CDR3 is 16 amino acids. Per germline, CDR1 LGHDT and CDR2 YNNKEL (reference sequence). Unmatched junction bases numbered 11, after V lost 3 bases and J lost 3 bases. The CDR3 nucleotides read TGTGCCAGCAGCCACCCTCCCGGGACAGACGTCTACGAGCAGTACTTC. This encodes CASSHPPGTDVYEQYF.

The rearrangement joins TRBV2 to TRBJ2-2; weak D call: TRBD1 (5 bases). The CDR3 has 21 amino acids. CDR1 SNHLY and CDR2 FYNNEI come from the germline V gene. V gave up 1 base and J gave up 0 bases, with 24 bases separating them. CDR3 protein: CASSEDVQGPQGCANTGELFF. The CDR3 coding sequence is TGTGCCAGCAGTGAAGATGTCCAGGGTCCCCAGGGCTGTGCGAACACCGGGGAGCTGTTTTTT.

This clone is medium-sized. The chain has TRBV20-1 and TRBJ2-7; 10 bases are shared with TRBD2. V gave up 6 bases and J gave up 3 bases; unmatched junction bases: 5. This CDR3 has 13 amino acids. Per the germline V gene, CDR1 is DFQATT and CDR2 is SNEGSKA (reference sequence). CDR3 region: CSASGTSDYEQYF. Here the CDR3 DNA reads TGCAGTGCCTCCGGGACTAGCGACTACGAGCAGTACTTC.

This clone was counted ten times or more. Different DNA sequences within this sample yield the same CDR3. V gene TRBV4-1 combines with J gene TRBJ1-4, with 7 bases that match TRBD1. Unmatched junction bases numbered 9, after V lost 4 bases and J lost 7 bases. The CDR3 is made up of 15 amino acids. Per the germline V gene, CDR1 is MGHRA and CDR2 is YSYEKL. The CDR3 DNA is TGCGCCAGCAGCCCCACCCCATGGACAGGTGAAAAACTGTTTTTT. This codes for CASSPTPWTGEKLFF.

The chain uses TRBV28 and TRBJ1-2; 9 nucleotides match TRBD1. The CDR3 has 15 amino acids. V gave up 6 bases and J gave up 8 bases; unmatched junction bases: 13. In germline, CDR1 is MDHEN, CDR2 SYDVKM. This chain's CDR3 is CASSPLGTGRAGYTF. The CDR3 DNA follows: TGTGCCAGCAGCCCATTGGGGACAGGGAGAGCGGGCTACACCTTC.

The chain has TRBV19 and TRBJ1-5; D perhaps matches TRBD1 (6 bases). The CDR3 has 14 residues. The V gene's germline CDR1 is LNHDA and CDR2 SQIVND (reference sequence). V was cut by 4 bases and J by 6 bases, with 13 bases left in between. The CDR3 loop is CASSNREGFQPQHF. The CDR3 region has the DNA TGTGCCAGTAGTAACAGGGAGGGTTTTCAGCCCCAGCATTTT.

This clone was seen many times. This rearrangement joins TRBV7-9 to TRBJ2-7; D is possibly TRBD2 (5 bases). The CDR3 consists of 15 residues. The germline V gene has CDR1 SEHNR and CDR2 FQNEAQ (reference sequence). Trimming removed 4 bases at V and 0 bases at J, with 13 bases between. CDR3 sequence reads: CASSSVRTVSYEQYF. Written as DNA, the CDR3 is TGTGCCAGCAGCTCTGTGAGGACTGTCTCCTACGAGCAGTACTTC. The full variable domain, with the rest looked up from reference TRBV7-9 and TRBJ2-7, is DTGVSQNPRHKITKRGQNVTFRCDPISEHNRLYWYRQTLGQGPEFLTYFQNEAQLEKSRLLSDRFSAERPKGSFSTLEIQRTEQGDSAMYLCASSSVRTVSYEQYFGPGTRLTVT.

This clone is labeled medium-sized. CDR3 DNA: TGCGCCAGCAGTTTTAAACAGCTTTCCACCGGGGAGCTGTTTTTT. It translates to CASSFKQLSTGELFF. The rearrangement joins TRBV5-1 to TRBJ2-2; the D is unclear. The CDR3 covers 15 residues. The V end was cut by 5 bases, the J end by 4 bases, with 15 bases between. CDR1 is SGHRS and CDR2 is YFSETQ in the germline V gene.

This clone was recorded many times. V usage is TRBV5-1 and J usage is TRBJ2-7, with D uncertain. The CDR3 totals 12 residues. CDR1 and CDR2 (germline): SGHRS, YFSETQ. Trimming cost V 0 bases and J 7 bases, with 8 bases left between them. CDR3 amino acids: CASSLDRREQYF. CDR3 DNA: TGCGCCAGCAGCTTGGATAGGCGTGAGCAGTACTTC. Variable domain in full (rest from reference TRBV5-1 and TRBJ2-7): KAGVTQTPRYLIKTRGQQVTLSCSPISGHRSVSWYQQTPGQGLQFLFEYFSETQRNKGNFPGRFSGRQFSNSRSEMNVSTLELGDSALYLCASSLDRREQYFGPGTRLTVT.

This clone has a count of ten or more. This chain uses TRBV10-3 with TRBJ1-2; unclear D gene. CDR1 ENHRY and CDR2 SYGVKD come from the germline V gene. This CDR3 region has 14 residues. Trimming shortened V by 4 bases and J by 5 bases, and 14 bases separated the two germline ends. The CDR3 region is CAISVELGMYGYTF. The CDR3 region has the DNA TGTGCCATCAGTGTTGAACTGGGAATGTATGGCTACACCTTC.